The 25 T cell receptor beta chains reported below all come from one sample, sequenced in a study of B cell selection in AIRE deficiency. Sorting defined conventional CD4 T cells as CD4+CD127+. The protocol was immunoSEQ multiplex PCR, while the TCRdb copy is restricted to in-frame clones and leaves out a portion. The sample lists under 30,000 clones, about 95% seen once, with 0.22% in the top ten. The sequenced sample consisted of CD4+CD127+ conventional T cells sorted from PBMCs. The source of these receptors is a human donor in good health.

The CDR3 here is CASSPYQETQYF. CDR3 nucleotide sequence: TGTGCCAGCAGTCCCTACCAAGAGACCCAGTACTTC. The chain combines TRBV28 with TRBJ2-5; the D is unclear. CDR1 MDHEN and CDR2 SYDVKM come from the germline V gene. V lost 5 bases, J lost 0 bases, and 4 bases lay in between. The CDR3 is made up of 12 amino acids.

The chain has TRBV10-3 and TRBJ1-3; no reliable D call. The CDR3 length is 15 residues. Between the trimmed V and J ends, which lost 0 bases and 0 bases, there was a span of 6 bases. Per the germline V gene, CDR1 is ENHRY and CDR2 is SYGVKD. CDR3 nucleotide sequence: TGTGCCATCAGTGAGTCTGCAAACTCTGGAAACACCATATATTTT. Translating it yields CAISESANSGNTIYF.

The chain has TRBV14 and TRBJ2-7; TRBD1 agrees at 7 bases. Germline CDR1 is SGHDN and CDR2 is FVKESK. J gave up 2 bases and V 3 bases, and 7 bases lay outside the gene matches. This CDR3 region has 15 residues. The CDR3 DNA sequence: TGTGCCAGCAGCCACGCCGGGACAGCAACCTACGAGCAGTACTTC. Translation: CASSHAGTATYEQYF.

The chain links TRBV20-1 to TRBJ2-1; no definite D call. The ends were cut back, 7 bases at V and 4 bases at J, with 8 bases in the middle. Germline-derived CDR1 and CDR2 are DFQATT and SNEGSKA (reference sequence). The CDR3 length is 11 residues. CDR3 in amino acids: CSVREYNEQFF. The CDR3 DNA is TGCAGTGTTCGAGAGTACAATGAGCAGTTCTTC.

The J gene is TRBJ2-4, the V gene TRBV6-1; tentatively, D is TRBD1 (5 bases). Germline V gene sequence: CDR1 MNHNS, CDR2 SASEGT. V was pared by 8 bases and J by 7 bases, with 12 bases between. The CDR3 loop spans 12 amino acids. The CDR3 loop reads CASLGPGNIQYF. The CDR3 region has the DNA TGTGCCAGCCTGGGCCCAGGGAACATTCAGTACTTC.

The chain combines TRBV10-3 with TRBJ2-2; D perhaps matches TRBD1 (6 bases). The CDR3 totals 14 residues. The V end lost 3 bases, the J end lost 6 bases, and 11 bases lay between the germline ends. CDR1 is ENHRY, CDR2 SYGVKD, per germline. CDR3 sequence (DNA): TGTGCCATCAGTGAATCTACAGGGCCCGGGGAGCTGTTTTTT. Translation gives CAISESTGPGELFF.

The chain carries TRBV5-4 and TRBJ2-5; D ambiguous. The length of the CDR3 is 15 residues. V gave up 0 bases and J gave up 3 bases, with 12 bases separating them. CDR1 and CDR2 from the germline V gene are SGHNT and YYREEE (reference sequence). CDR3 coding DNA: TGTGCCAGCAGCTTGGCCTCCAATCCTGAAGAGACCCAGTACTTC. It translates to CASSLASNPEETQYF. The full variable domain, its missing parts supplied by reference TRBV5-4 and TRBJ2-5, is ETGVTQSPTHLIKTRGQQVTLRCSSQSGHNTVSWYQQALGQGPQFIFQYYREEENGRGNFPPRFSGLQFPNYSSELNVNALELDDSALYLCASSLASNPEETQYFGPGTRLLVL.

The chain uses TRBV5-6 and TRBJ2-3; TRBD2 matches at 8 bases. V was pared by 0 bases and J by 5 bases, with 11 bases of the junction left unmatched. Germline CDR1 reads SGHDT; CDR2 reads YYEEEE. This CDR3 region has 17 residues. The CDR3 nucleotides read TGTGCCAGCAGCTTGGTAGCGGGATCCGGTGTAGGAGATACGCAGTATTTT. Its protein is CASSLVAGSGVGDTQYF. Complete variable domain (other parts from reference TRBV5-6 and TRBJ2-3): DAGVTQSPTHLIKTRGQQVTLRCSPKSGHDTVSWYQQALGQGPQFIFQYYEEEERQRGNFPDRFSGHQFPNYSSELNVNALLLGDSALYLCASSLVAGSGVGDTQYFGPGTRLTVL.

This sequence joins TRBV10-1 and TRBJ2-1, with 7 bases identical to TRBD2. Germline CDR1 is WNHNN and CDR2 is SYGVQD (reference sequence). J was trimmed by 0 bases and V by 0 bases; bases with no gene match: 2. The length of the CDR3 is 16 residues. CDR3: CASSESQRGSYNEQFF. CDR3 DNA sequence: TGCGCCAGCAGTGAGTCGCAGCGGGGCTCCTACAATGAGCAGTTCTTC.

The rearrangement joins TRBV7-9 to TRBJ1-5, with D possibly TRBD1 on 5 matching bases. CDR1 SEHNR and CDR2 FQNEAQ come from the germline V gene (reference sequence). Trimming removed 0 bases at V and 4 bases at J, with 16 bases between. This CDR3 region has 17 residues. The CDR3 region is CASSLASAGTLNQPQHF. The CDR3 nucleotides are TGTGCCAGCAGCTTAGCCTCCGCCGGGACCCTAAATCAGCCCCAGCATTTT.

This chain links TRBV9 with TRBJ1-3, with TRBD1 as a possible D gene (6 bases). The CDR3 is 14 residues long. CDR1 is SGDLS, CDR2 YYNGEE, per germline. V was shortened by 4 bases and J by 6 bases, with 14 bases between the two germline ends. Written as DNA, the CDR3 is TGTGCCAGCAGCCCGCGGCAGGGGCTAAACACCATATATTTT. Its protein is CASSPRQGLNTIYF.

V is TRBV6-6 and J is TRBJ2-5; perhaps D is TRBD1 or TRBD2 (5 bases each). CDR3 length: 15 residues. V was clipped by 6 bases and J by 5 bases, with 19 bases between them. CDR1 and CDR2 from the germline V gene are MNHNY and SVGAGI (reference sequence). The DNA of the CDR3 is TGTGCCAGCAGCCGAGACAGAGGAGGCGGGGAGACCCAGTACTTC. It specifies CASSRDRGGGETQYF.

This sequence joins TRBV27 and TRBJ1-1; D might be TRBD1 (6 bases). Trimming left V 6 bases short and J 4 bases short, with 21 bases between. This CDR3 has 16 residues. The V gene's germline CDR1 is MNHEY and CDR2 SMNVEV (reference sequence). CDR3 protein: CASSLHNRAGGTEAFF. The CDR3 coding sequence is TGTGCCAGCAGCCTCCACAACAGGGCCGGGGGCACTGAAGCTTTCTTT.

The rearrangement uses TRBV7-3 and TRBJ2-1; TRBD2 agrees at 9 bases. V shed 6 bases, J shed 8 bases, and the junction held 8 bases outside the gene matches. Per germline, CDR1 SGHTA and CDR2 FQGTGA. The CDR3 runs to 14 residues. The CDR3 is CASSFGREGYEQFF. Written as DNA, the CDR3 is TGTGCCAGCAGTTTTGGGCGGGAGGGCTATGAGCAGTTCTTC.

Comments on this clone: One end of the junction is discordant with germline, which a read error may explain. The CDR3 sequence is CASSPHGQPRLF. In DNA form, the CDR3 reads TGTGCCAGCAGCCCACACGGACAGCCCCGGCTCTTC. The V call is TRBV27, the J call TRBJ2-1; maybe TRBD1 (6 bases). Per the germline V gene, CDR1 is MNHEY and CDR2 is SMNVEV (reference sequence). The CDR3 has 12 residues.

The chain links TRBV6-6 to TRBJ2-1; 8 bases agree with TRBD1. Looked up from germline, CDR1 is MNHNY and CDR2 is SVGAGI (reference sequence). V shed 7 bases and J 5 bases; nucleotides not matched to a gene: 10. This CDR3 region has 15 residues. CDR3 amino acids: CASTHAGQANNEQFF. The DNA for the CDR3 is TGTGCCAGCACCCACGCGGGACAGGCCAACAATGAGCAGTTCTTC.

This rearrangement joins TRBV4-3 to TRBJ2-7; D remains unclear. The V gene lost 0 bases and the J gene lost 7 bases, with 10 bases spanning the gap. This CDR3 has 13 amino acids. The germline V gene encodes CDR1 LGHNA and CDR2 YSLEER. Written as DNA, the CDR3 is TGCGCCAGCAGCCAAGAGTTATCCGGGGAGCAGTACTTC. Its protein is CASSQELSGEQYF.

V and J are TRBV6-1 and TRBJ2-1; 8 bases match TRBD1. Germline trimming cut 5 bases from V and 6 bases from J; bases unmatched to any gene: 9. Germline values: CDR1 MNHNS, CDR2 SASEGT. The CDR3 loop spans 15 amino acids. CDR3 protein: CASSPNDRGGNEQFF. CDR3 coding DNA: TGTGCCAGCAGTCCCAATGACAGGGGTGGCAATGAGCAGTTCTTC.

The chain links TRBV28 to TRBJ1-5; TRBD1 might be the D (5 bases). V was trimmed by 8 bases and J by 7 bases, leaving 12 bases between them. Germline loops: CDR1 MDHEN, CDR2 SYDVKM. The CDR3 contains 12 residues. This CDR3 is CASAQGGQPQHF. The CDR3 DNA is TGTGCCAGCGCCCAGGGAGGACAGCCCCAGCATTTT. Together with reference TRBV28 and TRBJ1-5, the CDR3 gives the full variable domain: DVKVTQSSRYLVKRTGEKVFLECVQDMDHENMFWYRQDPGLGLRLIYFSYDVKMKEKGDIPEGYSVSREKKERFSLILESASTNQTSMYLCASAQGGQPQHFGDGTRLSIL.

The CDR3 DNA follows: TGTGCCAGCAGTAAAGCCGTCGTCGCCTACAATGAGCAGTTCTTC. It yields the protein CASSKAVVAYNEQFF. V usage is TRBV6-6 and J usage is TRBJ2-1, with D unresolved. The CDR3 spans 15 residues. V shed 5 bases and J shed 2 bases, with 13 bases lying between them. Germline V lookup: CDR1 MNHNY, CDR2 SVGAGI (reference sequence).

The chain employs TRBV5-1 and TRBJ1-3; D unclear. The V gene's germline CDR1 is SGHRS and CDR2 YFSETQ. The CDR3 has 15 residues. V gave up 7 bases and J gave up 2 bases, with 16 bases separating them. As DNA, the CDR3 is TGCGCCAGCCGCCCGGCGGGTCTCCCTGGAAACACCATATATTTT. As protein: CASRPAGLPGNTIYF.

This chain uses TRBV27 with TRBJ1-1, with D unresolved. Trimming stripped 5 bases from V and 5 bases from J, with 9 bases between. The germline gives CDR1 MNHEY, CDR2 SMNVEV (reference sequence). This CDR3 spans 12 amino acids. CDR3 in amino acids: CASSPDRTEAFF. CDR3 nucleotides: TGTGCCAGCAGTCCAGATCGTACTGAAGCTTTCTTT.

The chain recombines TRBV10-2 with TRBJ1-5; D is perhaps TRBD1 (5 bases). Germline assignment: CDR1 WSHSY and CDR2 SAAADI. The CDR3 loop spans 13 amino acids. V gave up 4 bases and J gave up 5 bases, with 9 bases separating them. CDR3 nucleotides: TGCGCCAGCAGTGCTCAGGGCGATCAGCCCCAGCATTTT. Translating it yields CASSAQGDQPQHF.

The rearrangement joins TRBV11-2 to TRBJ2-7; 10 nucleotides match TRBD1. Per the germline V gene, CDR1 is SGHAT and CDR2 is FQNNGV. The CDR3 consists of 14 residues. V gave up 6 bases and J gave up 3 bases; unmatched junction bases: 5. Written as DNA, the CDR3 is TGTGCCAGCAGATCGACAGGGGGCGGCTACGAGCAGTACTTC. Translation gives CASRSTGGGYEQYF. The full variable domain, rest sourced from reference TRBV11-2 and TRBJ2-7, is EAGVAQSPRYKIIEKRQSVAFWCNPISGHATLYWYQQILGQGPKLLIQFQNNGVVDDSQLPKDRFSAERLKGVDSTLKIQPAKLEDSAVYLCASRSTGGGYEQYFGPGTRLTVT.

The chain carries TRBV15 and TRBJ2-2, with a tentative D call TRBD1 (7 bases). Trimming left V 0 bases short and J 4 bases short, with 18 bases between. This CDR3 spans 18 amino acids. Germline V gene data show CDR1 as LNHNV and CDR2 as YYDKDF (reference sequence). DNA of the CDR3: TGTGCCACCAGCAGAGATTGGGGGCAGGGGGGTAGCACCGGGGAGCTGTTTTTT. As protein: CATSRDWGQGGSTGELFF.